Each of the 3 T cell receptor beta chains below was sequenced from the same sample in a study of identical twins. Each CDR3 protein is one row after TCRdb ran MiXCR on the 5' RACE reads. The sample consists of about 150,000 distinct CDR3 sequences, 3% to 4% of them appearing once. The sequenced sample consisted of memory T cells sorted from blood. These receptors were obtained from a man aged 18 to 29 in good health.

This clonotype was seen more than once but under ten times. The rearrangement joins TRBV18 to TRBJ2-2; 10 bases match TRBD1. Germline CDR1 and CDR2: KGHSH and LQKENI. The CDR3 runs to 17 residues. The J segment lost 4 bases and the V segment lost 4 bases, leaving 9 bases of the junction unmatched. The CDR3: CASSRIQDRGSTGELFF. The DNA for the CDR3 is TGTGCCAGCTCACGAATACAGGACAGGGGGAGCACCGGGGAGCTGTTTTTT.

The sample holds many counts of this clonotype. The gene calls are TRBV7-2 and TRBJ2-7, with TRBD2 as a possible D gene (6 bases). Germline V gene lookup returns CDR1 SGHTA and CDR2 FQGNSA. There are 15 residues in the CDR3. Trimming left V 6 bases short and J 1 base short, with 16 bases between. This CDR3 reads CASSRTGVGSYEQYF. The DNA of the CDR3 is TGTGCCAGCAGTCGAACGGGGGTGGGGTCCTACGAGCAGTACTTC.

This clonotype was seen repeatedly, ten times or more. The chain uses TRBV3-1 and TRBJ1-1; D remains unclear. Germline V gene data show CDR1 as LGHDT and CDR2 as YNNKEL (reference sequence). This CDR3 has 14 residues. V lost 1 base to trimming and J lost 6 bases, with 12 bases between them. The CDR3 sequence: CASSQVIGVPEAFF. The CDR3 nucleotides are TGTGCCAGCAGCCAAGTAATTGGTGTGCCTGAAGCTTTCTTT.